Detailed here is one TCR beta chain. Its antigen is not known. The entry originates in a study of CD8+ T cells in alopecia areata. Study context: Those patients who were treated received oral tofacitinib, which was given at 5 to 10 mg twice daily for moderate-to-severe alopecia areata.

Study findings and constraints: Relative to normal scalp, lesional scalp, especially alopecia totalis/universalis, showed higher clonality.

The sample's treatment: oral pan-JAK inhibitor, 5-10 mg twice daily. Specimens obtained from alopecia areata patients comprised lesional scalp punch biopsies and peripheral blood. The CDR3 extends over 15 amino acids. Trimming left V 0 bases short and J 7 bases short, with 16 bases between. Germline assignment: CDR1 SGHRS and CDR2 YFSETQ. Reverse transcription of extracted RNA yielded cDNA, which provided the sequencing template. Profiling relied on immunoSEQ multiplex PCR, and the TCRdb table lists in-frame clones only, not all of them. The top ten hold approximately 0.5% of the sample, which has over 100,000 clones, 53% seen once.

The chain has TRBV5-1 and TRBJ1-1; D is perhaps TRBD1 (5 bases). The sequencing here drew on CD4+ T cells sorted from blood, taken at week 4, from a patient treated with tofacitinib. The source is a human donor with alopecia areata. This chain's CDR3 is CASSLVAGSLDEAFF. CDR3 DNA sequence: TGCGCCAGCAGCTTGGTCGCAGGGTCTCTGGATGAAGCTTTCTTT. The full variable domain, rest sourced from reference TRBV5-1 and TRBJ1-1, is KAGVTQTPRYLIKTRGQQVTLSCSPISGHRSVSWYQQTPGQGLQFLFEYFSETQRNKGNFPGRFSGRQFSNSRSEMNVSTLELGDSALYLCASSLVAGSLDEAFFGQGTRLTVV.